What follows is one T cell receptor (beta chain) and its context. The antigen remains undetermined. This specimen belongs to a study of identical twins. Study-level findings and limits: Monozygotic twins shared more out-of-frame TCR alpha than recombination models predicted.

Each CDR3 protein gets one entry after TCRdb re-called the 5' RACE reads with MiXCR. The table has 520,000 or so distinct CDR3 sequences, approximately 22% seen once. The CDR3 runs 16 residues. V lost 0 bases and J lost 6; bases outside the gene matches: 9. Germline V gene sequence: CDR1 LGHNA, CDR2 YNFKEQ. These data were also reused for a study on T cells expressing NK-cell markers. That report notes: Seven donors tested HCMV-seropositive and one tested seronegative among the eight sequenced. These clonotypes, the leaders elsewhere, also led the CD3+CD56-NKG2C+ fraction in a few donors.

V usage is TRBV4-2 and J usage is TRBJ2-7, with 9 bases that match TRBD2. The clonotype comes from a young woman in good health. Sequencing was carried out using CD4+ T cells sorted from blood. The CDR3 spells CASSQDEGGGASEQYF. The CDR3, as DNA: TGTGCCAGCAGCCAAGATGAGGGCGGGGGGGCGAGCGAGCAGTACTTC.